The source of this T cell receptor beta chain is a study of blood T cell repertoires in COVID-19. Overall study: PBMCs, B-cell-depleted T cells, or T cells provided the cDNA or gDNA that made up the material.

Methods used by the authors: Amplifying reference gene primers gave estimates of nucleated cell counts. Using immunoSEQ multiplex PCR, the repertoire was profiled, and TCRdb retains in-frame clones only, with some absent. The V and J calls and clone size are taken from that table; D and trimming were inferred from the DNA. The sample consists of some 270,000 clones, roughly nine tenths of them appearing once. Germline V gene lookup returns CDR1 KGHSH and CDR2 LQKENI. The CDR3 is 14 amino acids. V gave up 3 bases and J gave up 7 bases; unmatched junction bases: 4. The V gene is TRBV18, the J gene TRBJ2-1; 9 positions match TRBD2. Source material: PBMCs or T cells enriched from blood (not recorded which). This sequence originates from a woman in her forties who had recovered from COVID-19. The CDR3 sequence is CASSPTRGGNEQFF. Here the CDR3 DNA reads TGTGCCAGCTCACCGACGCGGGGGGGGAATGAGCAGTTCTTC.